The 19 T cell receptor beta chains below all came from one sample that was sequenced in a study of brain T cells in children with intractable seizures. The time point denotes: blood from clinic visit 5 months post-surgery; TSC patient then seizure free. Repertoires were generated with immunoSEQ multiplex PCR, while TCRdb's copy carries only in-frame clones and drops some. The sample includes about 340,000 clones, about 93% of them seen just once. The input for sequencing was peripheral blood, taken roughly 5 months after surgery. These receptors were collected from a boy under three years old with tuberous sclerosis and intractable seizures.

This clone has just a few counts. The CDR3 coding sequence is TGTGCCAGCAGCTTAGTAGGGGGAGTTAATCTGTTCTTC. This translates into CASSLVGGVNLFF. The chain joins TRBV7-9 to TRBJ2-1; TRBD1 is a possible D gene (6 bases). This CDR3 contains 13 residues. Germline CDR1 SEHNR, CDR2 FQNEAQ (reference sequence). The V end lost 1 base, the J end lost 15 bases, and 16 bases lay between the germline ends. Based on the CDR3 plus reference TRBV7-9 and TRBJ2-1, the full variable domain is DTGVSQNPRHKITKRGQNVTFRCDPISEHNRLYWYRQTLGQGPEFLTYFQNEAQLEKSRLLSDRFSAERPKGSFSTLEIQRTEQGDSAMYLCASSLVGGVNLFFGPGTRLTVL.

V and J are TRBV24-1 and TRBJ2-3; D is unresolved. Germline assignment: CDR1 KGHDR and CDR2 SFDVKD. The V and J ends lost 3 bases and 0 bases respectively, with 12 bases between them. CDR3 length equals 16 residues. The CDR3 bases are TGTGCCACCAGTGATCGGAGCAAAGCAAGCACAGATACGCAGTATTTT. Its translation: CATSDRSKASTDTQYF.

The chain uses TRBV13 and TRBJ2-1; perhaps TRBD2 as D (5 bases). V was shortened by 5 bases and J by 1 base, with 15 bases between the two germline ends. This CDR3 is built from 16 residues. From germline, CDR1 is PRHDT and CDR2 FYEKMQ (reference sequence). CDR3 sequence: CASSGGDGRSYNEQFF. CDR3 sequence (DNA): TGTGCCAGCAGCGGAGGCGATGGACGGTCCTACAATGAGCAGTTCTTC. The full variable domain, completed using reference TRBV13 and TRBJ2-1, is AAGVIQSPRHLIKEKRETATLKCYPIPRHDTVYWYQQGPGQDPQFLISFYEKMQSDKGSIPDRFSAQQFSDYHSELNMSSLELGDSALYFCASSGGDGRSYNEQFFGPGTRLTVL.

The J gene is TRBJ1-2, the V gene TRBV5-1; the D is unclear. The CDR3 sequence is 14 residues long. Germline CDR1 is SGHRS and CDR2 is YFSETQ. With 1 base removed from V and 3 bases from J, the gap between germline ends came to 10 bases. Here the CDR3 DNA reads TGCGCCAGCAGCTTGTCCGGAGTAGACTATGGCTACACCTTC. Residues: CASSLSGVDYGYTF. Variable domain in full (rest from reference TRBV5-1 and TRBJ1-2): KAGVTQTPRYLIKTRGQQVTLSCSPISGHRSVSWYQQTPGQGLQFLFEYFSETQRNKGNFPGRFSGRQFSNSRSEMNVSTLELGDSALYLCASSLSGVDYGYTFGSGTRLTVV.

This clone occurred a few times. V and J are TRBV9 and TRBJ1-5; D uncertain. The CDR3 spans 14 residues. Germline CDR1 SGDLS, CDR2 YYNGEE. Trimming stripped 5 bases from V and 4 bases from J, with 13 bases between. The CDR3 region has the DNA TGTGCCAGCAGGCCGAACATCGGTAATCAGCCCCAGCATTTT. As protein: CASRPNIGNQPQHF.

The CDR3 region has the DNA TGTGCCAGCAGCCCGTGGGGAGGGGGATACTACGAGCAGTACTTC. Its protein is CASSPWGGGYYEQYF. The chain is built from TRBV27 and TRBJ2-7, with D maybe TRBD2 (7 bases). Germline CDR1 reads MNHEY; CDR2 reads SMNVEV (reference sequence). V was trimmed by 6 bases and J by 3 bases, leaving 18 bases between them. The CDR3 covers 15 residues.

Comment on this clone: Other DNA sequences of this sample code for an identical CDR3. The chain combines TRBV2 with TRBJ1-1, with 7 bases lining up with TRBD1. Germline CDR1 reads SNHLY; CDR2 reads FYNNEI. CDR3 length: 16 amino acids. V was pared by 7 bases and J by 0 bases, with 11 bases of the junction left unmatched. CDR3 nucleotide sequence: TGTGCCAGCATGAAAGGAGAGGGGGCGTTGAACACTGAAGCTTTCTTT. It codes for CASMKGEGALNTEAFF.

The CDR3 nucleotides read TGTGCCAGCAGCTGGGACCTTAACTATGGCTACACCTTC. It translates to CASSWDLNYGYTF. V is TRBV12-3 or TRBV12-4 and J is TRBJ1-2; D may be TRBD1 (5 bases). Trimming took off 6 bases at V and 1 base at J, with 9 bases between the two ends. This CDR3 spans 13 amino acids.

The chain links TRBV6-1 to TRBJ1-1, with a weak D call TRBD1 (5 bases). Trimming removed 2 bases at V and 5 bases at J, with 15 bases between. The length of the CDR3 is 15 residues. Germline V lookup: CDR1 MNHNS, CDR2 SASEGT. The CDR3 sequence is CASSERNRKGTEAFF. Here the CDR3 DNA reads TGTGCCAGCAGTGAAAGGAATCGAAAGGGGACTGAAGCTTTCTTT.

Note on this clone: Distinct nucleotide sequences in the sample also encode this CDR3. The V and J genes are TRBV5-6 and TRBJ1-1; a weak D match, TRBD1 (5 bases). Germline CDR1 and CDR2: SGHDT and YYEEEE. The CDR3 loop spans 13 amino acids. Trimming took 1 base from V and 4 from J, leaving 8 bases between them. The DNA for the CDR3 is TGTGCCAGCAGCTTGATTGGGGGCACTGAAGCTTTCTTT. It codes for CASSLIGGTEAFF.

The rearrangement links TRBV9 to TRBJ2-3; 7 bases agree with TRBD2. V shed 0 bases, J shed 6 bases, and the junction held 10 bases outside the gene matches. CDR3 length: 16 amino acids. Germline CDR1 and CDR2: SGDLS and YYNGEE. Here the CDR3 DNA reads TGTGCCAGCAGCGTAGGGGGCGGGAGACATATCGATACGCAGTATTTT. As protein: CASSVGGGRHIDTQYF.

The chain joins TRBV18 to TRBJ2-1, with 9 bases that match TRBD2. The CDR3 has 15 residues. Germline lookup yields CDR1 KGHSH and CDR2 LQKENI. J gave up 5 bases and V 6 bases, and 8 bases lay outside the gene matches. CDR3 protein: CASSPLAGDDNEQFF. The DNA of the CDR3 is TGTGCCAGCTCGCCTTTAGCGGGGGATGACAATGAGCAGTTCTTC.

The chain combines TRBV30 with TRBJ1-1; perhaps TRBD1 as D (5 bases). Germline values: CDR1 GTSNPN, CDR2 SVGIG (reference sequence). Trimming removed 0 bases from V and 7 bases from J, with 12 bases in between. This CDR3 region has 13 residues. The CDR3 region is CAWSVIGGNEAFF. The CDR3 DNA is TGTGCCTGGAGTGTAATTGGGGGGAATGAAGCTTTCTTT.

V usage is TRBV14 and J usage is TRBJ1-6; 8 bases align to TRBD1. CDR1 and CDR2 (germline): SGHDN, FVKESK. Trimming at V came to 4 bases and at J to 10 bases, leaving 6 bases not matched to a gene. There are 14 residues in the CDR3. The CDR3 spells CASSRRDRRSPLHF. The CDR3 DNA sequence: TGTGCCAGCAGCCGGAGGGACAGGCGGTCACCCCTCCACTTT.

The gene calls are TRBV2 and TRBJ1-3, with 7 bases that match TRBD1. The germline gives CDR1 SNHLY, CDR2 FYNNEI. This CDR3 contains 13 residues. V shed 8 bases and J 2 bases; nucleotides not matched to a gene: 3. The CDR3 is CASPGTAGNTIYF. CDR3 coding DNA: TGTGCCAGCCCAGGGACAGCTGGAAACACCATATATTTT.

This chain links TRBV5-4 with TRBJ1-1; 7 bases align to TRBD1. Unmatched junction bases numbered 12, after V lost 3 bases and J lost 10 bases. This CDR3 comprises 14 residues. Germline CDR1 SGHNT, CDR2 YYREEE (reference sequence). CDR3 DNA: TGTGCCAGCAGCTACGGAGGGGGCTCTGGTGGAGCTTTCTTT. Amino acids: CASSYGGGSGGAFF.

CDR3 loop: CASSKALPARGTEAFF. The DNA for the CDR3 is TGTGCCAGCAGCAAAGCGCTTCCGGCCCGGGGGACTGAAGCTTTCTTT. The V call is TRBV21-1, the J call TRBJ1-1. TRBV21-1 is tagged as a pseudogene. CDR3 length: 16 residues.

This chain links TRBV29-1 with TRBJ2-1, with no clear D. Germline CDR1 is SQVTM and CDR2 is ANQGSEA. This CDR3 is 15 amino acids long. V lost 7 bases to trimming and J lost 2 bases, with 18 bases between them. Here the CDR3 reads CSGALGSYTYNEQFF. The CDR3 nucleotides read TGCAGCGGCGCGTTAGGTTCCTATACCTACAATGAGCAGTTCTTC.

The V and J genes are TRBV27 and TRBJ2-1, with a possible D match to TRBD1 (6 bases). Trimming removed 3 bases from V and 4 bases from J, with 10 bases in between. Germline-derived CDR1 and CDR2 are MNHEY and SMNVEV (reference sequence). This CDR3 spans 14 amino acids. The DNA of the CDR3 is TGTGCCAGCAGTTTTCAGGGGCCTTACAATGAGCAGTTCTTC. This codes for CASSFQGPYNEQFF.